This T cell receptor beta chain was found in a study of cytotoxic CD8 clonotypes in ibrutinib-treated CLL. Whole-study context: After a median of about 70 months, around 15 patients stayed remitted and about 12 progressed; responses had been partial in around 25 and complete in 2.

In regard to this clone: Its antigen is currently unknown.

Between the trimmed V and J ends, which lost 5 bases and 4 bases, there was a span of 20 bases. Germline V lookup: CDR1 MDHEN, CDR2 SYDVKM. The CDR3 runs 16 residues. The protocol was immunoSEQ multiplex PCR, while the TCRdb copy is restricted to in-frame clones and leaves out a portion. The data contain 200,000 to 250,000 clones, roughly three quarters of them seen just once; the ten biggest clones take up about 6.2%. Findings and limits, study-wide: Clonality rose at ibrutinib response, held steady in sustained remission, and fell toward baseline at progression. Timing of sampling differed between sustained-remission and progressing patients. Baseline levels of clonality went above those of age-matched healthy donors and moved with circulating CD8+ T-cell counts.

The sample was PBMCs, taken after 12 months of ibrutinib treatment. This chain uses TRBV28 with TRBJ1-1, with unresolved D. The sequence was collected from a human donor with chronic lymphocytic leukemia. CDR3 region: CASSPYPLTSSTEAFF. CDR3 sequence (DNA): TGTGCCAGCAGTCCTTACCCCCTCACTAGCTCCACTGAAGCTTTCTTT.